Presented here are 13 T cell receptor beta chains from one specimen sequenced in a study of identical twins. A single record per CDR3 protein comes from TCRdb applying MiXCR to the 5' RACE reads. The sample lists 250,000 or so distinct CDR3 sequences, roughly 8% occurring once. These same records also appear under a second study, on yellow fever vaccine responses in identical twins.

Sequencing was done on a sample of CD8+ T cells sorted from blood. The receptors stem from a woman between 18 and 29 years old in good health.

This clonotype came up many times. This chain uses TRBV12-3 or TRBV12-4 with TRBJ1-1; D is undetermined. The CDR3 is 13 residues long. The ends were cut back, 1 base at V and 5 bases at J, with 8 bases in the middle. CDR3 in DNA: TGTGCCAGCAGTTTAGGTCGGAAGACTGAAGCTTTCTTT. Encoded protein: CASSLGRKTEAFF.

This clonotype showed up just a few times. J is TRBJ1-1 and V is TRBV12-3 or TRBV12-4, with D uncertain. CDR3 size: 15 residues. V lost 4 bases, J lost 0 bases, and 12 bases lay in between. The chain's CDR3 is CASSSPWGMNTEAFF. CDR3 DNA sequence: TGTGCCAGCAGTTCCCCTTGGGGAATGAACACTGAAGCTTTCTTT.

This clonotype was picked up a small number of times. V usage is TRBV29-1 and J usage is TRBJ1-1; D remains unclear. V dropped 5 bases and J dropped 1 base, with 14 bases sitting between them. The CDR3 covers 14 residues. The germline V gene has CDR1 SQVTM and CDR2 ANQGSEA. CDR3 coding DNA: TGCAGCGTTAGGAGGGCTACCAAGAACACTGAAGCTTTCTTT. It translates to CSVRRATKNTEAFF.

This clonotype was detected only a few times. The chain uses TRBV20-1 and TRBJ2-1; 10 bases are a match to TRBD2. The V gene end was trimmed by 0 bases and the J gene end by 0 bases; junction bases not matched to a gene: 5. This CDR3 spans 17 amino acids. Germline V gene data show CDR1 as DFQATT and CDR2 as SNEGSKA (reference sequence). In DNA, the CDR3 is TGCAGTGCTAGAGATATGTCTAGCGGGAGCTCCTACAATGAGCAGTTCTTC. Residues: CSARDMSSGSSYNEQFF.

The chain couples TRBV5-6 to TRBJ2-1; D call uncertain. Germline V gene lookup returns CDR1 SGHDT and CDR2 YYEEEE. With 0 bases removed from V and 10 bases from J, the gap between germline ends came to 5 bases. CDR3 length: 11 amino acids. CDR3 amino acids: CASSLVSEQFF. The CDR3, as DNA: TGTGCCAGCAGCTTGGTTAGCGAGCAGTTCTTC.

This clonotype has a handful of counts. The chain links TRBV4-1 to TRBJ2-1, with D maybe TRBD1 (5 bases). The CDR3 contains 14 residues. The germline V gene encodes CDR1 MGHRA and CDR2 YSYEKL. V dropped 4 bases and J dropped 10 bases, with 17 bases sitting between them. The CDR3 is CASSPAGSGGEQFF. The CDR3 bases are TGCGCCAGCAGCCCGGCAGGGTCAGGTGGAGAGCAGTTCTTC.

The rearrangement uses TRBV30 and TRBJ2-1, with TRBD1 matching 7 bases. Trimming cost V 5 bases and J 7 bases; bases outside gene matches: 8. The CDR3 contains 13 residues. Germline V gene data show CDR1 as GTSNPN and CDR2 as SVGIG (reference sequence). Here the CDR3 reads CAWRARGRNEQFF. The CDR3 DNA is TGTGCCTGGCGTGCGAGGGGGCGGAATGAGCAGTTCTTC.

The chain recombines TRBV6-1 with TRBJ1-6; the match to TRBD1 covers 9 bases. V trimming: 6 bases; J trimming: 6 bases; junction bases outside the gene matches: 3. The CDR3 has 14 residues. CDR1 is MNHNS, CDR2 SASEGT, per germline. CDR3 nucleotide sequence: TGTGCCAGCAGGGTGGGACAGGGTAATTCACCCCTCCACTTT. Translating gives CASRVGQGNSPLHF.

This clonotype was seen a few times. This sequence joins TRBV19 and TRBJ2-7; 9 bases fit TRBD2. Germline CDR1 and CDR2: LNHDA and SQIVND (reference sequence). The V gene end was trimmed by 4 bases and the J gene end by 7 bases; junction bases not matched to a gene: 5. The CDR3 runs 13 residues. The CDR3 is CASSTGLAWEQYF. The DNA for the CDR3 is TGTGCCAGTAGTACAGGACTAGCGTGGGAGCAGTACTTC.

This clonotype has a count of ten or more. The genes are TRBV7-9 and TRBJ2-7, with D uncertain. CDR1 is SEHNR and CDR2 is FQNEAQ in the germline V gene (reference sequence). The CDR3 length is 13 residues. The germline V and J ends were trimmed by 5 bases and 6 bases, with 14 bases remaining between them. The CDR3 DNA reads as TGTGCCAGCAGCCCACTCGGTGGCCGCGAGCAGTACTTC. Protein product: CASSPLGGREQYF. Supplemented by reference TRBV7-9 and TRBJ2-7, the full variable domain reads DTGVSQNPRHKITKRGQNVTFRCDPISEHNRLYWYRQTLGQGPEFLTYFQNEAQLEKSRLLSDRFSAERPKGSFSTLEIQRTEQGDSAMYLCASSPLGGREQYFGPGTRLTVT.

Ten or more counts support this clonotype. V and J are TRBV7-8 and TRBJ2-7, with TRBD1 matching over 7 bases. CDR1 and CDR2 from the germline V gene are SGHVS and FQNEAQ. V was clipped by 5 bases and J by 0 bases; unmatched bases: 7. The CDR3 extends over 15 amino acids. CDR3 in amino acids: CASSLGTARSYEQYF. CDR3 sequence (DNA): TGTGCCAGCAGCCTAGGGACAGCGCGCTCCTACGAGCAGTACTTC.

This clonotype came up a few times. The J gene is TRBJ1-1, the V gene TRBV6-2 or TRBV6-3, with unresolved D. The CDR3 loop spans 14 amino acids. Germline CDR1 reads MNHEY; CDR2 reads SVGEGT. Trimming left V 0 bases short and J 7 bases short, with 12 bases between. CDR3 region: CASSYSTGGSEAFF. CDR3 DNA sequence: TGTGCCAGCAGTTACTCCACGGGCGGTAGTGAAGCTTTCTTT.

This clonotype was picked up a small number of times. The genes are TRBV20-1 and TRBJ1-2; no reliable D call. Germline CDR1 DFQATT, CDR2 SNEGSKA (reference sequence). This CDR3 has 13 residues. Trimming cost V 6 bases and J 3 bases, with 14 bases left between them. CDR3 region: CSAPKTDYYGYTF. CDR3 in DNA: TGCAGTGCCCCGAAGACGGATTACTATGGCTACACCTTC.